The 11 T cell receptor beta chains given below trace back to one sample, sequenced in a study of blood T cell repertoires in COVID-19. Assay used: immunoSEQ multiplex PCR; TCRdb lists only in-frame clones, some missing. The sample lists fewer than 250,000 clones, 85% to 90% seen once, with about 4.8% in the top ten. The sample taken for sequencing was peripheral blood. The receptors were sampled from a man aged 50 to 60 with acute or convalescent COVID-19.

This sequence joins TRBV7-3 and TRBJ2-3; D possibly corresponds to TRBD1 (5 bases). The ends were cut back, 3 bases at V and 4 bases at J, with 8 bases in the middle. Germline V gene lookup returns CDR1 SGHTA and CDR2 FQGTGA. The CDR3 is made up of 13 amino acids. CDR3 bases: TGTGCCAGCAGCTTTACCAGGGCAGATACGCAGTATTTT. Protein sequence: CASSFTRADTQYF.

V usage is TRBV3-1 (or the pseudogene TRBV3-2) and J usage is TRBJ2-1, with a possible D match to TRBD2 (7 bases). CDR1 is LGHDT and CDR2 is YNNKEL in the germline V gene (reference sequence). CDR3 length: 16 amino acids. V was clipped by 8 bases and J by 2 bases, with 19 bases between them. CDR3 nucleotide sequence: TGTGCCAGCTCCTCGAGAGGGGGGGGGACCTACAATGAGCAGTTCTTC. It translates to CASSSRGGGTYNEQFF.

The chain couples TRBV21-1 to TRBJ2-7; the table gives TRBD1 as D, unverified against the DNA. TRBV21-1 is listed as a pseudogene. There are 17 residues in the CDR3. The CDR3 nucleotides are TGTGCCAGCAGCAAAGTGGTGGGGACAGGGCGTTCCCACGAGCAGTACTTC. This encodes CASSKVVGTGRSHEQYF.

The rearrangement links TRBV14 to TRBJ2-3, with 10 bases aligning to TRBD2. Germline-derived CDR1 and CDR2 are SGHDN and FVKESK. V was clipped by 7 bases and J by 5 bases; unmatched bases: 6. The CDR3 extends over 14 amino acids. Here the CDR3 DNA reads TGTGCCAGCACCAAAAGCGGGAGGGTAGATACGCAGTATTTT. This encodes CASTKSGRVDTQYF.

This chain's CDR3 is CSVQRAGSTDTQYF. In nucleotides, the CDR3 is TGCAGCGTTCAGAGAGCGGGGAGCACAGATACGCAGTATTTT. J is TRBJ2-3 and V is TRBV29-1; 7 nucleotides line up with TRBD2. Germline V CDR1 and CDR2: SQVTM, ANQGSEA. The CDR3 runs 14 residues. Trimming cost V 5 bases and J 0 bases; bases outside gene matches: 5.

The CDR3 coding sequence is TGTGCTAGTGGTTCGCCGTCCGGGACAGCGAATTTAGGTAGCAGCAATCAGCCCCAGCATTTT. Translating gives CASGSPSGTANLGSSNQPQHF. This chain connects TRBV12-5 to TRBJ1-5; 7 positions agree with TRBD1. The junction had 22 bases not matched to a gene; V was cut back by 4 bases and J by 1 base. The CDR3 spans 21 residues. Germline CDR1 and CDR2: LGHNT and FRNRAP.

This chain connects TRBV5-1 to TRBJ1-4, with D possibly TRBD1 on 6 matching bases. V was clipped by 0 bases and J by 7 bases, with 16 bases between them. This CDR3 region has 16 residues. Germline lookup yields CDR1 SGHRS and CDR2 YFSETQ. CDR3 coding DNA: TGCGCCAGCAGCTTGGTCCGCCAGGGGTCGGCTGAAAAACTGTTTTTT. The encoded protein is CASSLVRQGSAEKLFF.

Only one count was recorded for this clone. For the CDR3, the DNA is TGTGCCAGCAGCCAAGAGGGGGGACAGCTCTACGAGCAGTACTTC. Protein sequence: CASSQEGGQLYEQYF. The rearrangement uses TRBV3-1 (or the pseudogene TRBV3-2) and TRBJ2-7, with D maybe TRBD1 (7 bases). Germline CDR1 is LGHDT and CDR2 is YNNKEL (reference sequence). The CDR3 length is 15 residues. V lost 0 bases and J 3 bases, leaving 12 bases between the germline ends.

This clone showed up just once. The chain couples TRBV3-1 (or the pseudogene TRBV3-2) to TRBJ2-3; 11 bases line up with TRBD2. The germline V gene encodes CDR1 LGHDT and CDR2 YNNKEL (reference sequence). The CDR3 has 16 amino acids. The J segment lost 2 bases and the V segment lost 2 bases, leaving 3 bases of the junction unmatched. The CDR3 sequence is CASSQTSGGFTDTQYF. DNA for the CDR3: TGTGCCAGCAGCCAAACTAGCGGGGGTTTCACAGATACGCAGTATTTT.

This sequence joins TRBV30 and TRBJ1-2, with D uncertain. V lost 7 bases and J lost 4, with 19 bases in between. The CDR3 totals 14 residues. Germline values: CDR1 GTSNPN, CDR2 SVGIG (reference sequence). The CDR3 nucleotides are TGTGCCTCCCTTCGGGAAAGGGTTTCCTATGGCTACACCTTC. Residues: CASLRERVSYGYTF.

The chain is built from TRBV5-5 and TRBJ1-3, with D maybe TRBD1 (5 bases). V lost 5 bases and J lost 0, with 21 bases in between. Germline-derived CDR1 and CDR2 are SGHKS and YYEKEE (reference sequence). The CDR3 is 18 residues long. The CDR3 DNA reads as TGTGCCAGCAGTCCGGGAGGGGCCCCTAGCTTCTCTGGAAACACCATATATTTT. Amino acid sequence: CASSPGGAPSFSGNTIYF.